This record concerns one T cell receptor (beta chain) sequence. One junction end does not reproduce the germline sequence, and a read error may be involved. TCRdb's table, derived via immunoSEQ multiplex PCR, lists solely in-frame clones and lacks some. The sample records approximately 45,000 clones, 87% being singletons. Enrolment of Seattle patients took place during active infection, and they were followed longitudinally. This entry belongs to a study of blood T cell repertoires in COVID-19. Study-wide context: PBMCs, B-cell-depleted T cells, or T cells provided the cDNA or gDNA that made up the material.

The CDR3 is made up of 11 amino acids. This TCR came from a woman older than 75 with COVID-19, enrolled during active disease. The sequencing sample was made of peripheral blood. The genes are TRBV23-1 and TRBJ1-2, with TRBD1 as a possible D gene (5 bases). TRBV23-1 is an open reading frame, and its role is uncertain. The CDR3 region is CASSQWSDTNF. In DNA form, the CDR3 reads TGCGCCAGCAGTCAATGGTCGGACACCAACTTC.